Following are 11 T cell receptor beta chains from one sample sequenced in a study of T-cell memory formation after mild COVID-19. TCRdb re-derived calls from the 5' RACE reads in MiXCR, one entry per CDR3 protein. Here the sample spans some 130,000 distinct CDR3 sequences, about 25% being singletons. The sequencing input was PBMCs or a T cell subset sorted from them (not recorded which). The receptor set was obtained from an adult woman who had mild COVID-19 (a few samples of this study predate the infection). Cell type and time point are not known.

This clonotype was seen a few times. The CDR3 sequence: CASSSGTGLDYTF. CDR3 coding DNA: TGTGCCAGCAGCTCAGGGACCGGTCTTGACTACACCTTC. J is TRBJ1-2 and V is TRBV11-2; D is perhaps TRBD1 (5 bases). Germline V CDR1 and CDR2: SGHAT, FQNNGV. This CDR3 region has 13 residues. Trimming left V 4 bases short and J 10 bases short, with 16 bases between.

This chain joins TRBV7-6 and TRBJ2-5; the D is unclear. Trimming took off 5 bases at V and 2 bases at J, with 9 bases between the two ends. The CDR3 extends over 13 amino acids. Germline V gene lookup returns CDR1 SGHVS and CDR2 FNYEAQ. The CDR3 DNA reads TGTGCCAGCAGCGATGATAATCAAGAGACCCAGTACTTC. Its translation is CASSDDNQETQYF.

This clonotype was recorded at least ten times. This chain connects TRBV7-6 to TRBJ2-1, with 14 bases matching TRBD2. The V gene end was trimmed by 4 bases and the J gene end by 4 bases; junction bases not matched to a gene: 0. CDR1 is SGHVS, CDR2 FNYEAQ, per germline. The CDR3 contains 15 residues. For the CDR3, the DNA is TGTGCCAGCAGCTGGACTAGCGGGGGGTACAATGAGCAGTTCTTC. It yields the protein CASSWTSGGYNEQFF. The variable domain in full, completed from reference TRBV7-6 and TRBJ2-1, reads GAGVSQSPRYKVTKRGQDVALRCDPISGHVSLYWYRQALGQGPEFLTYFNYEAQQDKSGLPNDRFSAERPEGSISTLTIQRTEQRDSAMYRCASSWTSGGYNEQFFGPGTRLTVL.

There are a few counts of this clonotype. This chain links TRBV7-6 with TRBJ1-1; 10 bases are shared with TRBD1. Germline V gene lookup returns CDR1 SGHVS and CDR2 FNYEAQ. CDR3 length equals 16 residues. V lost 7 bases to trimming and J lost 1 base; unmatched junction nucleotides: 9. CDR3 region: CASTSGDRGRNTEAFF. The CDR3 nucleotides read TGTGCCAGCACCTCGGGGGACAGGGGCCGGAACACTGAAGCTTTCTTT.

This clonotype was picked up a small number of times. V gene TRBV12-3 or TRBV12-4 combines with J gene TRBJ2-1; tentative D call: TRBD1 (6 bases). Deletions cut 2 bases from V and 0 bases from J, with 14 bases between. The CDR3 has 17 amino acids. Written as DNA, the CDR3 is TGTGCCAGCAGTTTATCGCGAGACAGGTTCTCCTACAATGAGCAGTTCTTC. Its translation: CASSLSRDRFSYNEQFF.

J is TRBJ1-4 and V is TRBV6-5, with D unresolved. Germline CDR1 and CDR2: MNHEY and SVGAGI. Trimming shortened V by 2 bases and J by 5 bases, and 12 bases separated the two germline ends. This CDR3 contains 15 residues. The CDR3 loop is CASSYIPSANEKLFF. The CDR3 region has the DNA TGTGCCAGCAGTTACATCCCTTCCGCCAATGAAAAACTGTTTTTT.

The chain recombines TRBV5-6 with TRBJ1-4, with 7 nucleotides matching TRBD1. Germline CDR1 reads SGHDT; CDR2 reads YYEEEE. This CDR3 region has 16 residues. J gave up 8 bases and V 3 bases, and 13 bases lay outside the gene matches. The CDR3 nucleotides are TGTGCCAGCAGCTATGGGACAGCCGGGATTTACGAAAAACTGTTTTTT. Protein: CASSYGTAGIYEKLFF.

DNA for the CDR3: TGCAGCGCTGTAGACAGGGGGAACACTGAAGCTTTCTTT. Translation: CSAVDRGNTEAFF. The V gene is TRBV29-1, the J gene TRBJ1-1; 8 bases match TRBD1. The CDR3 runs 13 residues. Germline loops: CDR1 SQVTM, CDR2 ANQGSEA. Trimming removed 7 bases from V and 1 base from J; junction bases left unmatched: 5. Using reference TRBV29-1 and TRBJ1-1 for the parts outside the CDR3, the full variable domain is SAVISQKPSRDICQRGTSLTIQCQVDSQVTMMFWYRQQPGQSLTLIATANQGSEATYESGFVIDKFPISRPNLTFSTLTVSNMSPEDSSIYLCSAVDRGNTEAFFGQGTRLTVV.

The chain uses TRBV20-1 and TRBJ1-2, with 11 positions matching TRBD1. The CDR3 totals 16 residues. After removal of 6 bases from V and 0 bases from J, the junction contained 9 bases not matched to a gene. Germline V gene data show CDR1 as DFQATT and CDR2 as SNEGSKA (reference sequence). The CDR3 loop reads CSASPPGQGANYGYTF. CDR3 sequence (DNA): TGCAGTGCCTCCCCTCCGGGACAGGGGGCTAACTATGGCTACACCTTC.

The CDR3 reads CASSWAGGSYNEQFF. In nucleotides, the CDR3 is TGTGCCAGCAGTTGGGCAGGGGGGTCCTACAATGAGCAGTTCTTC. The chain joins TRBV6-2 or TRBV6-3 to TRBJ2-1; perhaps TRBD1 as D (7 bases). Between the trimmed V and J ends, which lost 4 bases and 1 base, there was a span of 11 bases. The CDR3 length is 15 residues. Germline V gene data show CDR1 as MNHEY and CDR2 as SVGEGT.

In its sample, this clonotype was seen a few times. The chain carries TRBV20-1 and TRBJ2-7; possibly TRBD2 for D (5 bases). V lost 2 bases to trimming and J lost 3 bases, with 17 bases between them. CDR3 length: 15 amino acids. Germline CDR1 DFQATT, CDR2 SNEGSKA (reference sequence). The CDR3 spells CSARPKPGMGYEQYF. CDR3 in DNA: TGCAGTGCTAGACCGAAGCCGGGGATGGGCTACGAGCAGTACTTC.